This T cell receptor beta chain originates from a study of OX40 agonist ivuxolimab in advanced cancers. The study, taken as a whole, reports: Some nonresponders also had low normalized T-cell clonal expansion. There was clonal expansion of CD4+ and CD8+ blood T cells by week 6 at 0.1 to 3.0 mg/kg.

Germline V CDR1 and CDR2: SGHNT, YYREEE (reference sequence). CDR3 length: 18 residues. With 4 bases clipped from V and 3 bases from J, the junction kept 14 bases outside the gene matches. Comments on this clone: What it binds is not known.

Patients with autoimmune history or systemic immunosuppression were excluded. Assay: immunoSEQ multiplex PCR; the TCRdb copy retains only in-frame clones and omits some. The sample includes over 60,000 clones, about 85% of them seen just once. This chain links TRBV5-4 with TRBJ2-1; 9 bases align to TRBD2. The sample in question was CD4+ or CD8+ T cells sorted from blood, obtained in a trial of the OX40 agonist ivuxolimab. The source is an adult with an advanced solid tumor such as melanoma, head and neck, liver or kidney cancer. CDR3 DNA: TGTGCCAGCAGCCCCGGAGGGCGCGGGGGGGCCAACTACAATGAGCAGTTCTTC. Amino acids: CASSPGGRGGANYNEQFF.